The 26 T cell receptor beta chains below come from one sample, sequenced in a study of T cell repertoires in cytomegalovirus infection. TCRdb reprocessed the reads via MiXCR and lists one record per CDR3 protein. This repertoire shows roughly 170,000 distinct CDR3 sequences, less than 25% found once; its top ten account for roughly 25%. No antigen has been identified for these receptors. The sample in question was CD8+ T cells from cultured PBMCs, obtained from culture after CMV antigen stimulation. These TCRs come from a human donor in good health (CMV status not recorded). Some clones in this sample may be carry-over from other donors' samples.

This sequence joins TRBV12-3 or TRBV12-4 and TRBJ1-5; TRBD1 might be the D (5 bases). The CDR3 loop spans 15 amino acids. V lost 5 bases and J lost 6, with 17 bases in between. The CDR3 region has the DNA TGTGCCAGCAGTCACGGGACGGCGGGGAGTCAGCCCCAGCATTTT. It is translated as CASSHGTAGSQPQHF.

The V and J genes are TRBV7-6 and TRBJ2-1; 9 nucleotides align to TRBD2. Unmatched junction bases numbered 18, after V lost 8 bases and J lost 10 bases. The CDR3 length is 16 residues. Germline-derived CDR1 and CDR2 are SGHVS and FNYEAQ. This CDR3 reads CASSLAGTGLNREQFF. The CDR3, as DNA: TGTGCCAGCTCCCTAGCGGGGACCGGTCTGAACAGAGAGCAGTTCTTC.

The chain recombines TRBV7-9 with TRBJ2-3; D unresolved. The ends were cut back, 2 bases at V and 3 bases at J, with 12 bases in the middle. Per germline, CDR1 SEHNR and CDR2 FQNEAQ (reference sequence). The CDR3 totals 15 residues. The CDR3 bases are TGTGCCAGCAGCTTAAATGAGTGGCGGACAGATACGCAGTATTTT. This codes for CASSLNEWRTDTQYF.

In its sample, this clonotype was seen a few times. The chain couples TRBV7-8 to TRBJ1-4, with 7 nucleotides matching TRBD1. This CDR3 spans 15 amino acids. Trimming cost V 5 bases and J 3 bases; bases outside gene matches: 6. The germline V gene has CDR1 SGHVS and CDR2 FQNEAQ. This chain's CDR3 is CASSPSGTANEKLFF. The CDR3 bases are TGTGCCAGCAGCCCGTCCGGGACAGCTAATGAAAAACTGTTTTTT. The variable domain in full, with the rest retrieved from reference TRBV7-8 and TRBJ1-4, is GAGVSQSPRYKVAKRGQDVALRCDPISGHVSLFWYQQALGQGPEFLTYFQNEAQLDKSGLPSDRFFAERPEGSVSTLKIQRTQQEDSAVYLCASSPSGTANEKLFFGSGTQLSVL.

The rearrangement uses TRBV7-2 and TRBJ2-4; D is possibly TRBD2 (6 bases). Germline V lookup: CDR1 SGHTA, CDR2 FQGNSA. V lost 1 base to trimming and J lost 6 bases, with 10 bases between them. The CDR3 is 14 residues long. The chain's CDR3 is CASSLGDGRNIQYF. The CDR3 nucleotides read TGTGCCAGCAGCTTAGGAGACGGGAGAAACATTCAGTACTTC.

The rearrangement links TRBV7-8 to TRBJ2-1; the D gene is possibly TRBD2 (6 bases). This CDR3 spans 15 amino acids. The V end was cut by 7 bases, the J end by 4 bases, with 17 bases between. Germline CDR1 is SGHVS and CDR2 is FQNEAQ. CDR3 residues: CASTYAGREYNEQFF. CDR3 nucleotide sequence: TGTGCCAGCACCTACGCGGGGAGAGAGTACAATGAGCAGTTCTTC.

This clonotype was detected many times. This chain links TRBV12-3 or TRBV12-4 with TRBJ2-5; a possible D gene is TRBD2 (7 bases). This CDR3 contains 13 residues. With 11 bases removed from V and 2 bases from J, the gap between germline ends came to 15 bases. The CDR3 is CASGGGGQETQYF. In DNA, the CDR3 is TGTGCCTCGGGGGGCGGGGGACAAGAGACCCAGTACTTC.

This clonotype was detected a few times. The genes are TRBV7-8 and TRBJ1-3, with D tentatively TRBD1 (6 bases). The CDR3 spans 15 residues. Germline V gene lookup returns CDR1 SGHVS and CDR2 FQNEAQ. Between the trimmed V and J ends, which lost 5 bases and 2 bases, there was a span of 13 bases. For the CDR3, the DNA is TGTGCCAGCAGCCTTACAGGGTCACCTGGAAACACCATATATTTT. Translated: CASSLTGSPGNTIYF.

This chain uses TRBV3-1 with TRBJ2-2, with D possibly matching TRBD1 (6 bases). V lost 4 bases to trimming and J lost 0 bases, with 9 bases between them. CDR1 and CDR2 from the germline V gene are LGHDT and YNNKEL (reference sequence). The CDR3 length is 15 residues. The CDR3 here is CASSPGTTNTGELFF. The DNA for the CDR3 is TGTGCCAGCAGCCCCGGGACAACGAACACCGGGGAGCTGTTTTTT.

V gene TRBV20-1 combines with J gene TRBJ2-7; 7 bases align to TRBD2. V was clipped by 1 base and J by 7 bases; unmatched bases: 10. The CDR3 is made up of 14 amino acids. CDR1 and CDR2 (germline): DFQATT, SNEGSKA (reference sequence). The CDR3 spells CSARGLIAGDEQYF. In DNA form, the CDR3 reads TGCAGTGCTAGAGGTCTTATAGCGGGTGATGAGCAGTACTTC.

The sample holds a few counts of this clonotype. V usage is TRBV9 and J usage is TRBJ1-1, with D unresolved. Per germline, CDR1 SGDLS and CDR2 YYNGEE. V was trimmed by 4 bases and J by 5 bases, leaving 15 bases between them. This CDR3 is 14 amino acids long. CDR3 DNA: TGTGCCAGCAGCCCCTGGGGAGGGAAGACTGAAGCTTTCTTT. This translates into CASSPWGGKTEAFF.

CDR3 in DNA: TGTGCCAGCAGCCCGGGACAGCCGAAACTGTTTTTT. Protein sequence: CASSPGQPKLFF. The chain is built from TRBV12-3 or TRBV12-4 and TRBJ1-4; TRBD1 aligns across 7 bases. The CDR3 runs to 12 residues. The V segment lost 6 bases and the J segment 11 bases; nucleotides outside the gene matches: 6.

This clonotype was seen a handful of times. The genes are TRBV2 and TRBJ1-2; no definite D call. The CDR3 length is 13 residues. Deletions cut 4 bases from V and 3 bases from J, with 9 bases between. CDR1 and CDR2 from the germline V gene are SNHLY and FYNNEI. Written as DNA, the CDR3 is TGTGCCAGCAGTGGCGAAGGCCACTATGGCTACACCTTC. Its translation is CASSGEGHYGYTF. Filled out from reference TRBV2 and TRBJ1-2, the complete variable domain reads EPEVTQTPSHQVTQMGQEVILRCVPISNHLYFYWYRQILGQKVEFLVSFYNNEISEKSEIFDDQFSVERPDGSNFTLKIRSTKLEDSAMYFCASSGEGHYGYTFGSGTRLTVV.

In its sample, this clonotype was seen a few times. The genes are TRBV7-2 and TRBJ2-7, with D uncertain. Germline CDR1 is SGHTA and CDR2 is FQGNSA. There are 15 residues in the CDR3. Trimming left V 4 bases short and J 2 bases short, with 15 bases between. CDR3 nucleotides: TGTGCCAGCAGCTCCCCCTGGACCGCAACCTACGAGCAGTACTTC. It is translated as CASSSPWTATYEQYF.

This chain links TRBV7-8 with TRBJ1-1; D is ambiguous. With 6 bases removed from V and 0 bases from J, the gap between germline ends came to 23 bases. The CDR3 contains 18 residues. Germline-derived CDR1 and CDR2 are SGHVS and FQNEAQ. The CDR3 DNA is TGTGCCAGCAGTCTGATTGATAAGGACGTCGAAATGAACACTGAAGCTTTCTTT. Its translation is CASSLIDKDVEMNTEAFF.

The gene calls are TRBV27 and TRBJ2-7; TRBD2 agrees at 8 bases. CDR3 length equals 12 residues. V was pared by 5 bases and J by 4 bases, with 1 base of the junction left unmatched. Per germline, CDR1 MNHEY and CDR2 SMNVEV (reference sequence). CDR3 in DNA: TGTGCCAGCAGTGGCGGGAGGTACGAGCAGTACTTC. Translation: CASSGGRYEQYF.

This clonotype appeared a few times. The CDR3 loop reads CASSAGSYNEQFF. As DNA, the CDR3 is TGTGCCAGCAGCGCGGGGTCCTACAATGAGCAGTTCTTC. The V call is TRBV7-8, the J call TRBJ2-1; D perhaps matches TRBD2 (6 bases). Germline CDR1 reads SGHVS; CDR2 reads FQNEAQ. This CDR3 comprises 13 residues. The V and J ends lost 5 bases and 1 base respectively, with 6 bases between them. The full variable domain, in which reference TRBV7-8 and TRBJ2-1 provide the parts outside the CDR3, is GAGVSQSPRYKVAKRGQDVALRCDPISGHVSLFWYQQALGQGPEFLTYFQNEAQLDKSGLPSDRFFAERPEGSVSTLKIQRTQQEDSAVYLCASSAGSYNEQFFGPGTRLTVL.

In its sample, this clonotype was seen a few times. The chain is built from TRBV4-1 and TRBJ1-2; tentative D call: TRBD1 (6 bases). The CDR3 covers 14 residues. Trimming stripped 1 base from V and 8 bases from J, with 14 bases between. Germline CDR1 is MGHRA and CDR2 is YSYEKL. DNA for the CDR3: TGCGCCAGCAGCCAAGTACAGGGAGGCACCGGCTACACCTTC. Residues: CASSQVQGGTGYTF.

This clonotype showed up just a few times. This chain links TRBV20-1 with TRBJ2-7, with 8 bases that match TRBD1. With 6 bases clipped from V and 1 base from J, the junction kept 2 bases outside the gene matches. This CDR3 comprises 12 residues. CDR1 and CDR2 from the germline V gene are DFQATT and SNEGSKA (reference sequence). The CDR3 loop reads CSARQGSYEQYF. The CDR3 DNA is TGCAGTGCCCGACAGGGGTCCTACGAGCAGTACTTC.

This clonotype showed up just a few times. This rearrangement joins TRBV5-5 to TRBJ1-5, with D perhaps TRBD1 (5 bases). V lost 4 bases to trimming and J lost 4 bases, with 15 bases between them. Per the germline V gene, CDR1 is SGHKS and CDR2 is YYEKEE (reference sequence). The CDR3 runs to 15 residues. The CDR3 nucleotides read TGTGCCAGCAGCCCCCGGCCACAGGAGAATCAGCCCCAGCATTTT. Translation gives CASSPRPQENQPQHF. Full variable domain (outside the CDR3, taken from reference TRBV5-5 and TRBJ1-5): DAGVTQSPTHLIKTRGQQVTLRCSPISGHKSVSWYQQVLGQGPQFIFQYYEKEERGRGNFPDRFSARQFPNYSSELNVNALLLGDSALYLCASSPRPQENQPQHFGDGTRLSIL.

Only a few counts were recorded for this clonotype. This rearrangement joins TRBV12-3 or TRBV12-4 to TRBJ2-5, with a weak D call TRBD1 (5 bases). V lost 4 bases and J lost 1, with 7 bases in between. The CDR3 contains 13 residues. The CDR3 DNA reads TGTGCCAGCAGTTGGACAATCCAAGAGACCCAGTACTTC. Encoded protein: CASSWTIQETQYF.

The chain employs TRBV9 and TRBJ1-6, with D uncertain. With 4 bases removed from V and 6 bases from J, the gap between germline ends came to 11 bases. The CDR3 has 14 residues. CDR1 SGDLS and CDR2 YYNGEE come from the germline V gene. CDR3 in amino acids: CASSPVESNSPLHF. DNA of the CDR3: TGTGCCAGCAGCCCTGTAGAATCTAATTCACCCCTCCACTTT.

The chain couples TRBV10-3 to TRBJ1-2; 9 bases are shared with TRBD1. CDR1 and CDR2 from the germline V gene are ENHRY and SYGVKD. The CDR3 is 19 residues long. The trim removed 4 bases at V and 1 base at J, leaving 16 bases unmatched. The CDR3 loop reads CAISGFRPRDRDNNYGYTF. In DNA form, the CDR3 reads TGTGCCATCAGTGGTTTTAGACCCCGGGACAGGGACAATAACTATGGCTACACCTTC.

This chain's CDR3 is CASSNGVYNEQFF. The CDR3 bases are TGTGCCAGCAGTAACGGGGTTTACAATGAGCAGTTCTTC. The rearrangement links TRBV2 to TRBJ2-1; tentatively, D is TRBD2 (5 bases). V lost 5 bases and J 4 bases, leaving 9 bases between the germline ends. CDR1 and CDR2 from the germline V gene are SNHLY and FYNNEI. This CDR3 is built from 13 residues.

The rearrangement joins TRBV12-3 or TRBV12-4 to TRBJ1-3; D not certain. This CDR3 contains 14 residues. V gave up 6 bases and J gave up 0 bases, with 9 bases separating them. As DNA, the CDR3 is TGTGCCAGCAGCCCCCGGGCCTCTGGAAACACCATATATTTT. Encoded protein: CASSPRASGNTIYF.

V is TRBV4-1 and J is TRBJ2-5; 13 positions match TRBD2. Germline CDR1 reads MGHRA; CDR2 reads YSYEKL. There are 15 residues in the CDR3. V shed 2 bases, J shed 9 bases, and the junction held 6 bases outside the gene matches. For the CDR3, the DNA is TGCGCCAGCAGCCAATCTGGACTAGCGGGGGTACCCCAGTACTTC. Protein sequence: CASSQSGLAGVPQYF.